This T cell receptor (beta chain) stems from a study of blood T cell repertoires in COVID-19. Study-wide background: The samples span acute and convalescent COVID-19 from the United States, Italy and Spain. Sources were T cells, B-cell-depleted T cells, or PBMCs; the material itself was cDNA or gDNA.

Repertoires were generated with immunoSEQ multiplex PCR, while TCRdb's copy carries only in-frame clones and drops some. The sample includes about 220,000 clones, 83% of them seen just once. Enrolled through a virtual design, the participants were between about 18 and 89 years of age and came from about two dozen US areas. Shortly before study entry, within 2 weeks, exposed participants had met a COVID-19 case. This TCR was recovered from a woman aged 45 to 65 who had been exposed to COVID-19. Material for sequencing was PBMCs or T cells enriched from blood (not recorded which).

The CDR3 spells CASSQGTGNTEAFF. As DNA, the CDR3 is TGTGCCAGCAGCCAAGGGACAGGGAACACTGAAGCTTTCTTT. The chain couples TRBV3-1 (or the pseudogene TRBV3-2) to TRBJ1-1, with 7 positions matching TRBD1. The germline V gene has CDR1 LGHDT and CDR2 YNNKEL (reference sequence). The CDR3 loop spans 14 amino acids. V lost 1 base to trimming and J lost 1 base; unmatched junction nucleotides: 0.